These 11 T cell receptor beta chains originate from one sample sequenced in a study of CD8 T cells in ankylosing spondylitis. TCRdb called the 5' RACE reads again in MiXCR, with one record for every CDR3 protein. This sample has around 210,000 distinct CDR3 sequences, with approximately 7.6% found just once. Sample: blood, either unsorted or a sorted T cell fraction (not recorded which). These receptors came from a female donor with ankylosing spondylitis or in good health (not recorded which).

This clonotype has at least ten counts. This chain joins TRBV12-3 or TRBV12-4 and TRBJ1-2; 8 nucleotides line up with TRBD1. This CDR3 has 16 amino acids. Trimming cost V 6 bases and J 4 bases; bases outside gene matches: 13. In nucleotides, the CDR3 is TGTGCCAGCAGCCCGGGACAGGAACAGTTAGGCTATGGCTACACCTTC. It encodes CASSPGQEQLGYGYTF.

This clonotype was observed at least ten times. The V and J genes are TRBV20-1 and TRBJ2-3; D gene ambiguous. This CDR3 region has 13 residues. CDR1 is DFQATT, CDR2 SNEGSKA, per germline (reference sequence). V lost 3 bases and J 7 bases, leaving 14 bases between the germline ends. The CDR3, as DNA: TGCAGTGCTAGCCTAGACGGCGCAAATACGCAGTATTTT. Its translation: CSASLDGANTQYF.

At least ten counts were recorded for this clonotype. In DNA form, the CDR3 reads TGTGCCTGGAGTCTGGGGGGCGAGCAGTACTTC. This gives the protein CAWSLGGEQYF. This chain joins TRBV30 and TRBJ2-7, with D perhaps TRBD2 (6 bases). Germline V gives CDR1 GTSNPN, CDR2 SVGIG (reference sequence). The CDR3 sequence is 11 residues long. The V gene lost 2 bases and the J gene lost 6 bases, with 8 bases spanning the gap.

This clonotype was counted at least ten times. For the CDR3, the DNA is TGTGCCAGCTCACCCACGGGACAGGACCACGAGCAGTACTTC. Translation gives CASSPTGQDHEQYF. The chain has TRBV18 and TRBJ2-7; 8 bases map to TRBD1. CDR1 KGHSH and CDR2 LQKENI come from the germline V gene. V lost 3 bases, J lost 5 bases, and 6 bases stayed unmatched. CDR3 length equals 14 residues.

This clonotype appeared once. The rearrangement links TRBV12-3 or TRBV12-4 to TRBJ2-1; 11 bases line up with TRBD2. The CDR3 length is 19 residues. The CDR3 bases are TGTACCCGCAGTTTAGAGAACCTCAGACTAGCGGGACTCTACAATGAGCAGTTCTTC. Translated, it gives CTRSLENLRLAGLYNEQFF.

This clonotype was seen ten or more times. The genes are TRBV12-3 or TRBV12-4 and TRBJ2-4; a weak D match, TRBD2 (6 bases). The V end was cut by 5 bases, the J end by 3 bases, with 11 bases between. The CDR3 runs to 14 residues. The DNA for the CDR3 is TGTGCCAGCAGTCCTTCGGGACTCAAAAACATTCAGTACTTC. It codes for CASSPSGLKNIQYF.

At least ten counts were recorded for this clonotype. The J gene is TRBJ2-7, the V gene TRBV14; weak D call: TRBD2 (6 bases). The V end was cut by 4 bases, the J end by 3 bases, with 13 bases between. CDR1 and CDR2 (germline): SGHDN, FVKESK. The CDR3 is 14 residues long. The CDR3 coding sequence is TGTGCCAGCAGCCCGGCCGGGGGAGACTACGAGCAGTACTTC. This codes for CASSPAGGDYEQYF.

The chain couples TRBV3-1 to TRBJ2-2; 10 bases are shared with TRBD2. V shed 4 bases and J 7 bases; nucleotides not matched to a gene: 6. Germline loops: CDR1 LGHDT, CDR2 YNNKEL (reference sequence). The CDR3 is 15 amino acids. CDR3 amino acids: CASSLLAGDRGELFF. The CDR3 DNA reads as TGTGCCAGCAGCCTTCTAGCGGGAGATCGCGGGGAGCTGTTTTTT.

Ten or more counts support this clonotype. This sequence joins TRBV4-3 and TRBJ2-2; no definite D call. Deletions cut 3 bases from V and 5 bases from J, with 10 bases between. The CDR3 extends over 14 amino acids. Germline V gene lookup returns CDR1 LGHNA and CDR2 YSLEER. The CDR3 nucleotides are TGCGCCAGCAGCCAGGCTCCGTGGACCGGGGAGCTGTTTTTT. It is translated as CASSQAPWTGELFF.

Ten or more counts support this clonotype. V gene TRBV4-1 combines with J gene TRBJ2-2; possible D gene TRBD1, 5 bases. This CDR3 has 19 amino acids. From germline, CDR1 is MGHRA and CDR2 YSYEKL. V was trimmed by 0 bases and J by 0 bases, leaving 17 bases between them. The CDR3 loop is CASSQDRIGAVANTGELFF. CDR3 sequence (DNA): TGCGCCAGCAGCCAAGATCGAATAGGGGCAGTCGCGAACACCGGGGAGCTGTTTTTT.

There are a few counts of this clonotype. CDR3 nucleotides: TGTGCCAGCAGCCCCGCCAGCGTGTCCTACGAGCAGTACTTC. As protein: CASSPASVSYEQYF. The J gene is TRBJ2-7, the V gene TRBV7-2; D remains ambiguous. Deletions cut 5 bases from V and 1 base from J, with 12 bases between. This CDR3 contains 14 residues. Germline V lookup: CDR1 SGHTA, CDR2 FQGNSA.